This paragraph reports one T cell receptor (beta chain). This sample stems from a study of cytomegalovirus exposure and HLA in healthy donors. In the PCR, 60 Vbeta and 13 Jbeta primers were used. Assay: immunoSEQ multiplex PCR; the TCRdb copy retains only in-frame clones and omits some. The sample carries some 170,000 clones, 70% to 85% recorded once. The clonotype originates from a man aged 35 to 55 in good health and CMV-seronegative. Material: PBMCs.

The CDR3, as DNA: TGCAGCGTTGGGGGGGTCTCCTACAATGAGCAGTTCTTC. Encoded protein: CSVGGVSYNEQFF. This rearrangement joins TRBV29-1 to TRBJ2-1; D might be TRBD2 (6 bases). Trimming removed 4 bases at V and 0 bases at J, with 7 bases between. Germline V gene sequence: CDR1 SQVTM, CDR2 ANQGSEA. This CDR3 is built from 13 residues.